This TCR beta chain appears in the sequencing data of a study of T cell responses to AZD1222 COVID-19 vaccine. Here immunoSEQ multiplex PCR was the method, and the copy in TCRdb shows in-frame clones only, minus some. The sample holds 120,000 or so clones; around 90% are singletons and the top ten take less than 2.5%. Germline loops: CDR1 SEHNR, CDR2 FQNEAQ (reference sequence). V lost 1 base and J lost 4; bases outside the gene matches: 3. CDR3 size: 15 residues. The TCR was taken from an adult who received the AZD1222 COVID-19 vaccine. The chain employs TRBV7-9 and TRBJ2-1, with 8 bases lining up with TRBD2. The sequencing here drew on peripheral blood, taken 28 days after the second AZD1222 dose. The chain's CDR3 is CASSLGGGPYNEQFF. The CDR3 DNA reads as TGTGCCAGCAGCTTAGGCGGGGGGCCTTACAATGAGCAGTTCTTC.